The 26 T cell receptor beta chains in this list originate from one sample, sequenced in a study of CXCR3-negative and CXCR3-positive naive CD8 T cells. UMI labels and 5' RACE were used to prepare the TRB cDNA libraries. For each CDR3 protein, TCRdb gives one entry from its re-call of the 5' RACE reads, without DNA. The data include some 61,000 distinct CDR3 sequences; the top ten clones carry 3.5% to 5.5%. Sequencing was carried out using naive CXCR3- CD8+ T cells from blood. As for subset: CD45RO-CCR7+CD27+CD95- naive CD8+ T cells lacking CXCR3 (TNR3-). The source is a human donor in good health. Some clones in this sample may be carry-over from other donors' samples.

The rearrangement uses TRBV11-2 and TRBJ2-7; TCRdb reports TRBD1, a call that lacks DNA to check it against. This CDR3 is 15 amino acids long. Germline V gene lookup returns CDR1 SGHAT and CDR2 FQNNGV. CDR3 region: CASSHPGTGSYEQYF.

The genes are TRBV29-1 and TRBJ2-2; TCRdb's D call, TRBD1, is unchecked because there is no DNA. CDR3 length: 16 residues. The germline CDR1 and CDR2 sequences are SQVTM and ANQGSEA. CDR3 amino acids: CSVVRRGASGTGELFF.

The chain couples TRBV24-1 to TRBJ2-2. Germline V gene lookup returns CDR1 KGHDR and CDR2 SFDVKD. This CDR3 spans 15 amino acids. CDR3 loop: CATSDRNLGTGELFF.

The chain carries TRBV7-2 and TRBJ2-3; TCRdb indicates TRBD1, and absent DNA this call remains unverified. Looked up from germline, CDR1 is SGHTA and CDR2 is FQGNSA. This CDR3 comprises 18 residues. This CDR3 is CASRLSGAAGQGPDTQYF. The whole variable domain, filled in from reference TRBV7-2 and TRBJ2-3, reads GAGVSQSPSNKVTEKGKDVELRCDPISGHTALYWYRQSLGQGLEFLIYFQGNSAPDKSGLPSDRFSAERTGGSVSTLTIQRTQQEDSAVYLCASRLSGAAGQGPDTQYFGPGTRLTVL.

The chain combines TRBV7-9 with TRBJ2-3; the TCRdb call, TRBD2, lacks DNA for checking. In germline, CDR1 is SEHNR, CDR2 FQNEAQ (reference sequence). This CDR3 has 15 amino acids. CDR3: CASSPTSGGADTQYF. The entire variable domain, with the rest obtained from reference TRBV7-9 and TRBJ2-3, is as follows: DTGVSQNPRHKITKRGQNVTFRCDPISEHNRLYWYRQTLGQGPEFLTYFQNEAQLEKSRLLSDRFSAERPKGSFSTLEIQRTEQGDSAMYLCASSPTSGGADTQYFGPGTRLTVL.

The chain employs TRBV4-3 and TRBJ1-1; the TCRdb D gene call, TRBD1, has no DNA to confirm it. CDR3 length equals 14 residues. CDR1 LGHNA and CDR2 YSLEER come from the germline V gene. CDR3 sequence: CASSLGTGGSEAFF.

The chain uses TRBV29-1 and TRBJ1-2; with no DNA, the TCRdb D assignment of TRBD1 cannot be verified. Germline CDR1 is SQVTM and CDR2 is ANQGSEA. This CDR3 spans 13 amino acids. CDR3 sequence: CSVETPGHYGYTF.

The chain has TRBV29-1 and TRBJ2-7; the TCRdb D gene call, TRBD1, has no DNA to confirm it. This CDR3 is 13 amino acids long. Germline CDR1 reads SQVTM; CDR2 reads ANQGSEA. The chain's CDR3 is CSVLGAGSGEQYF.

The chain joins TRBV29-1 to TRBJ1-2; without DNA, the TCRdb call of TRBD1 cannot be checked. This CDR3 is 11 amino acids long. Germline CDR1 reads SQVTM; CDR2 reads ANQGSEA. CDR3: CSVERGDGYTF.

This chain links TRBV9 with TRBJ1-2. CDR1 SGDLS and CDR2 YYNGEE come from the germline V gene. The length of the CDR3 is 16 residues. The CDR3 here is CASSVAGPKQSGGYTF.

The rearrangement uses TRBV28 and TRBJ1-4; with no DNA, the TCRdb D assignment of TRBD1 cannot be verified. Looked up from germline, CDR1 is MDHEN and CDR2 is SYDVKM. The CDR3 consists of 16 residues. CDR3 sequence: CASSLFVGAVNEKLFF.

This chain connects TRBV7-3 to TRBJ2-1; TCRdb picks TRBD1, but there is no DNA to check that call. Germline assignment: CDR1 SGHTA and CDR2 FQGTGA. This CDR3 region has 15 residues. The CDR3 loop is CASSKNRETYNEQFF. The full variable domain, its missing parts supplied by reference TRBV7-3 and TRBJ2-1, is GAGVSQTPSNKVTEKGKYVELRCDPISGHTALYWYRQSLGQGPEFLIYFQGTGAADDSGLPNDRFFAVRPEGSVSTLKIQRTERGDSAVYLCASSKNRETYNEQFFGPGTRLTVL.

The V gene is TRBV20-1, the J gene TRBJ2-7; TCRdb's D call of TRBD1 is untestable without DNA. The CDR3 is 13 amino acids. The germline CDR1 and CDR2 sequences are DFQATT and SNEGSKA (reference sequence). The CDR3 loop is CSARDPVGGEQYF.

Judged by frequency, this clonotype is large (0.1 to 1%). The chain links TRBV7-3 to TRBJ1-1. The CDR3 spans 15 residues. CDR1 and CDR2 from the germline V gene are SGHTA and FQGTGA. CDR3 in amino acids: CASSFLRRGATEAFF.

The V call is TRBV20-1, the J call TRBJ2-7; the TRBD1 assignment by TCRdb is unverifiable without DNA. The CDR3 runs to 13 residues. Germline CDR1 DFQATT, CDR2 SNEGSKA (reference sequence). CDR3 sequence: CSARLQGGYEQYF.

The chain recombines TRBV28 with TRBJ2-2; absent DNA, TCRdb's TRBD2 call cannot be checked. CDR3 length: 17 amino acids. Germline CDR1 MDHEN, CDR2 SYDVKM. This chain's CDR3 is CASSFTRDYMNTGELFF. Full variable domain (remainder filled in from reference TRBV28 and TRBJ2-2): DVKVTQSSRYLVKRTGEKVFLECVQDMDHENMFWYRQDPGLGLRLIYFSYDVKMKEKGDIPEGYSVSREKKERFSLILESASTNQTSMYLCASSFTRDYMNTGELFFGEGSRLTVL.

The chain is built from TRBV28 and TRBJ1-2; TCRdb's assignment of TRBD1 cannot be checked, as there is no DNA. Germline loops: CDR1 MDHEN, CDR2 SYDVKM. This CDR3 spans 17 amino acids. CDR3 sequence reads: CASSNTNLLDRNYGYTF.

The CDR3: CASSTEPGQPSYEQYF. This rearrangement joins TRBV7-6 to TRBJ2-7; with no DNA, the TCRdb D assignment of TRBD1 cannot be verified. In germline, CDR1 is SGHVS, CDR2 FNYEAQ. The CDR3 is 16 amino acids.

This sequence joins TRBV28 and TRBJ1-1; lacking DNA, the TRBD1 call made by TCRdb goes unchecked. The CDR3 contains 13 residues. Germline loops: CDR1 MDHEN, CDR2 SYDVKM. Here the CDR3 reads CASSHNPVTEAFF.

V usage is TRBV23-1 and J usage is TRBJ2-1. TRBV23-1 is filed as an ORF, its function uncertain. The CDR3 has 16 residues. The CDR3 is CASSQSSGSSYNEQFF.

This rearrangement joins TRBV18 to TRBJ2-5; TCRdb's assignment of TRBD1 cannot be checked, as there is no DNA. The CDR3 spans 15 residues. Germline-derived CDR1 and CDR2 are KGHSH and LQKENI. CDR3 protein: CASSPTGTRGETQYF.

This chain uses TRBV7-9 with TRBJ1-6; lacking DNA, the TRBD1 call made by TCRdb goes unchecked. Looked up from germline, CDR1 is SEHNR and CDR2 is FQNEAQ (reference sequence). The CDR3 sequence is 15 residues long. CDR3 region: CASFKQGAYNSPLHF.

CDR3 amino acids: CASYDGILLHF. The chain has TRBV12-3 or TRBV12-4 and TRBJ1-6. The CDR3 covers 11 residues.

The chain links TRBV20-1 to TRBJ2-7. Germline V lookup: CDR1 DFQATT, CDR2 SNEGSKA (reference sequence). CDR3 length: 14 residues. CDR3 in amino acids: CSASPVSTSYEQYF.

Measured by frequency, this clonotype is medium-sized. The rearrangement joins TRBV7-6 to TRBJ1-4. This CDR3 is 11 amino acids long. The germline CDR1 and CDR2 sequences are SGHVS and FNYEAQ. CDR3 sequence: CASSANEKLFF.

The chain is built from TRBV6-5 and TRBJ2-3; TCRdb's assignment of TRBD1 cannot be checked, as there is no DNA. The CDR3 runs 15 residues. CDR1 is MNHEY, CDR2 SVGAGI, per germline. This CDR3 is CASSSARPGADTQYF.